This TCR beta chain was recovered during a study of low-dose radiotherapy and immunotherapy resistance in tumors. At the level of the study: Dosing for Cohort 2 consisted of 1 Gy per fraction every two weeks, reaching a total of 13 Gy over 26 weeks. From cycle 1 day 1, patients took oral aspirin 300 mg every day for four cycles.

The length of the CDR3 is 12 residues. Deletions cut 6 bases from V and 1 base from J, with 7 bases between. This clonotype occurred many times. Time point denoted: before trial treatment. It was nivolumab, ipilimumab, aspirin, low-dose cyclophosphamide and low-dose radiotherapy that donors received. Priming of first-strand cDNA relied on TRAV- and TRBV-specific primers (covering alpha and beta chains). The authors ran 15 to 20 PCR cycles to amplify TCRs with a constant-region primer and V-primer adapter. TCRdb re-derived calls from the reads in MiXCR, one entry per CDR3 protein. The sample lists tens of thousands of distinct CDR3 sequences, 31% occurring once.

The input for sequencing was PBMCs, taken before treatment. V is TRBV12-3 or TRBV12-4 and J is TRBJ2-7; no definite D call. The sequence was obtained from a female donor with ovarian cancer. The CDR3 bases are TGTGCCAGCAGCTACCATTCCTACGAGCAGTACTTC. This sequence encodes CASSYHSYEQYF.